The 25 T cell receptor beta chains listed next were all sequenced from one sample in a study of regulatory T cells in long-lasting Graves disease. The time point denotes: persistent/refractory GD, antithyroid drugs over 5 years with positive TRAb. RNA from PBMCs was the source of the TCR library. Building the TCR beta libraries relied on iRepertoire HTBI primers, and CDR3 regions underwent Arm-PCR. TCRdb processed the multiplex PCR reads anew with MiXCR; each CDR3 protein has one entry. The sample lists 350,000 to 450,000 distinct CDR3 sequences, around a fifth occurring once. The sequences come from peripheral blood mononuclear cells (PBMCs), collected when the disease was refractory, from a patient treated with antithyroid drugs. Receptors were obtained from a female donor with Graves disease.

This clonotype showed up many times. The CDR3, as DNA: TGTGCCAGCAGCAAAGCGGTCTCCTACGAGCAGTACTTC. It is translated as CASSKAVSYEQYF. The V and J genes are TRBV7-9 and TRBJ2-7; tentatively, D is TRBD2 (5 bases). This CDR3 is 13 amino acids long. CDR1 and CDR2 from the germline V gene are SEHNR and FQNEAQ (reference sequence). Trimming pared 5 bases from V and 0 bases from J, leaving 8 bases between. Filled out from reference TRBV7-9 and TRBJ2-7, the complete variable domain reads DTGVSQNPRHKITKRGQNVTFRCDPISEHNRLYWYRQTLGQGPEFLTYFQNEAQLEKSRLLSDRFSAERPKGSFSTLEIQRTEQGDSAMYLCASSKAVSYEQYFGPGTRLTVT.

The table lists this clonotype with many counts. This chain uses TRBV7-8 with TRBJ2-2; tentatively, D is TRBD1 or TRBD2 (5 bases each). This CDR3 region has 14 residues. CDR1 SGHVS and CDR2 FQNEAQ come from the germline V gene. The ends were cut back, 4 bases at V and 7 bases at J, with 13 bases in the middle. CDR3 sequence (DNA): TGTGCCAGCAGCTCCGGGGCTGAGGGCGGGGAGCTGTTTTTT. As protein: CASSSGAEGGELFF. Variable domain in full (rest from reference TRBV7-8 and TRBJ2-2): GAGVSQSPRYKVAKRGQDVALRCDPISGHVSLFWYQQALGQGPEFLTYFQNEAQLDKSGLPSDRFFAERPEGSVSTLKIQRTQQEDSAVYLCASSSGAEGGELFFGEGSRLTVL.

V and J are TRBV18 and TRBJ2-1; 9 bases agree with TRBD2. The length of the CDR3 is 15 residues. Germline CDR1 reads KGHSH; CDR2 reads LQKENI. The V and J ends lost 1 base and 7 bases, in that order; junction bases with no gene match: 5. CDR3 nucleotide sequence: TGTGCCAGCTCACCACTAGCGGGAGAAGTTAATGAGCAGTTCTTC. Its translation is CASSPLAGEVNEQFF.

The chain recombines TRBV20-1 with TRBJ1-5; 9 nucleotides align to TRBD1. The CDR3 length is 18 residues. Germline V gene lookup returns CDR1 DFQATT and CDR2 SNEGSKA (reference sequence). J was trimmed by 0 bases and V by 2 bases; bases with no gene match: 11. The CDR3 region is CSARPGQGTTNSNQPQHF. The DNA of the CDR3 is TGCAGTGCTAGACCAGGACAGGGGACTACCAATAGCAATCAGCCCCAGCATTTT.

This clonotype was found many times. The rearrangement uses TRBV18 and TRBJ1-4; a possible D gene is TRBD1 (5 bases). CDR1 is KGHSH and CDR2 is LQKENI in the germline V gene. The CDR3 consists of 14 residues. V lost 1 base to trimming and J lost 6 bases, with 9 bases between them. CDR3: CASSPLGVDEKLFF. The CDR3 DNA reads TGTGCCAGCTCACCACTGGGGGTGGATGAAAAACTGTTTTTT.

This clonotype has only a few counts. Just one base apart from a much larger clone, this may be a read error. The chain uses TRBV6-1 and TRBJ2-7, with 12 bases fitting TRBD2. Losses at the gene ends were 6 bases for V and 4 bases for J; bases not matched to a gene: 1. The CDR3 covers 13 residues. Germline V gene data show CDR1 as MNHNS and CDR2 as SASEGT. CDR3 in amino acids: CASRTSGRYEQYF. For the CDR3, the DNA is TGTGCCAGCAGGACTAGCGGGAGATACGAGCAGTACTTC.

The chain is built from TRBV7-9 and TRBJ1-3, with a weak D call TRBD1 (5 bases). CDR1 is SEHNR, CDR2 FQNEAQ, per germline (reference sequence). The CDR3 covers 16 residues. V was clipped by 5 bases and J by 0 bases, with 14 bases between them. CDR3 nucleotides: TGTGCCAGCAGCATTGGGACCCTGGGCTCTGGAAACACCATATATTTT. It encodes CASSIGTLGSGNTIYF.

This clonotype was found many times. The chain couples TRBV11-2 to TRBJ1-6; TRBD1 aligns across 7 bases. CDR1 is SGHAT and CDR2 is FQNNGV in the germline V gene. Unmatched junction bases numbered 7, after V lost 1 base and J lost 13 bases. This CDR3 region has 14 residues. In DNA form, the CDR3 reads TGTGCCAGCAGCTTAGGACAGGGAATGGGGCCCCTCCACTTT. It translates to CASSLGQGMGPLHF.

V and J are TRBV25-1 and TRBJ1-4; 10 bases are a match to TRBD1. V gave up 4 bases and J gave up 1 base; unmatched junction bases: 12. The CDR3 spans 19 residues. Germline CDR1 reads MGHDK; CDR2 reads SYGVNS. CDR3 sequence (DNA): TGTGCCAGCAGTGCAAGACAGGGGGCCTCTCATATAACTAATGAAAAACTGTTTTTT. Encoded protein: CASSARQGASHITNEKLFF.

This clonotype was counted many times. The chain is built from TRBV2 and TRBJ2-1; 14 bases are a match to TRBD2. With V trimmed by 9 bases and J by 7 bases, 8 bases remained unmatched. The CDR3 covers 15 residues. Per germline, CDR1 SNHLY and CDR2 FYNNEI. DNA for the CDR3: TGTGCCAGTACACAGGGACTAGCGGGAGTAAATGAGCAGTTCTTC. Protein product: CASTQGLAGVNEQFF. The entire variable domain, with the rest obtained from reference TRBV2 and TRBJ2-1, is as follows: EPEVTQTPSHQVTQMGQEVILRCVPISNHLYFYWYRQILGQKVEFLVSFYNNEISEKSEIFDDQFSVERPDGSNFTLKIRSTKLEDSAMYFCASTQGLAGVNEQFFGPGTRLTVL.

Note on this clonotype: It is likely a read error: a sequence one base away is far more abundant. The chain uses TRBV6-2 or TRBV6-3 and TRBJ1-1; D might be TRBD1 (5 bases). This CDR3 has 13 amino acids. In germline, CDR1 is MNHEY, CDR2 SVGEGT. The CDR3 sequence is CTSSSSFRQYAFF. As DNA, the CDR3 is TGTACCAGCAGTTCCTCTTTTAGACAGTACGCTTTCTTT.

In this sample, this clonotype turned up many times. The chain carries TRBV7-6 and TRBJ1-1; D not certain. Germline V gene sequence: CDR1 SGHVS, CDR2 FNYEAQ. The CDR3 has 13 residues. Trimming took 5 bases from V and 1 from J, leaving 8 bases between them. Written as DNA, the CDR3 is TGTGCCAGCAGCGAAACACAGAACACTGAAGCTTTCTTT. Translated: CASSETQNTEAFF. The full variable domain, rest sourced from reference TRBV7-6 and TRBJ1-1, is GAGVSQSPRYKVTKRGQDVALRCDPISGHVSLYWYRQALGQGPEFLTYFNYEAQQDKSGLPNDRFSAERPEGSISTLTIQRTEQRDSAMYRCASSETQNTEAFFGQGTRLTVV.

The V call is TRBV5-1, the J call TRBJ1-1; D uncertain. Germline CDR1 is SGHRS and CDR2 is YFSETQ. This CDR3 is 14 amino acids long. Trimming removed 0 bases at V and 1 base at J, with 7 bases between. CDR3 bases: TGCGCCAGCAGCTTGGCTCCAGCGAACACTGAAGCTTTCTTT. Encoded protein: CASSLAPANTEAFF.

Concerning this clonotype: A much larger clone differs from this one at a single base, so this may be a read error. Here the CDR3 DNA reads TGTGCCAGCAGCCCCAGTTCAACTAATGAAAAACTGCTTTTT. This translates into CASSPSSTNEKLLF. J is TRBJ1-4 and V is TRBV27; D uncertain. The CDR3 is made up of 14 amino acids. The V gene's germline CDR1 is MNHEY and CDR2 SMNVEV (reference sequence).

The CDR3 bases are TGTGCCAGCAGTTCAGGGGACTTCAATGAGCAGTTCTTC. Translating gives CASSSGDFNEQFF. The chain couples TRBV27 to TRBJ2-1; D is possibly TRBD1 or TRBD2 (6 bases each). With 4 bases removed from V and 6 bases from J, the gap between germline ends came to 10 bases. This CDR3 has 13 amino acids. The germline CDR1 and CDR2 sequences are MNHEY and SMNVEV (reference sequence).

As regards this clonotype: Given a much more abundant clone one base away, this may be a read error. The genes are TRBV11-3 and TRBJ2-7, with 11 bases fitting TRBD1. Germline values: CDR1 SGHNT, CDR2 YENEEA. Unmatched junction bases numbered 5, after V lost 4 bases and J lost 0 bases. The CDR3 sequence is 16 residues long. The CDR3 region is CASSSGQGASSYEQYF. The CDR3 DNA sequence: TGTGCCAGCAGCTCAGGACAGGGGGCAAGCTCCTACGAGCAGTACTTC.

In its sample, this clonotype was seen a few times. The chain combines TRBV6-5 with TRBJ2-7; D possibly corresponds to TRBD2 (6 bases). CDR3 length: 15 amino acids. The V end was cut by 2 bases, the J end by 6 bases, with 17 bases between. Germline lookup yields CDR1 MNHEY and CDR2 SVGAGI. The CDR3 DNA follows: TGTGCCAGCAGTTACAGTGCGTCCGGGGGTGGCGAGCAGTACTTC. Amino acid sequence: CASSYSASGGGEQYF.

This clonotype was recorded a few times. The chain has TRBV6-1 and TRBJ1-1; D remains unclear. V lost 6 bases and J lost 4, with 15 bases in between. Germline lookup yields CDR1 MNHNS and CDR2 SASEGT. CDR3 length: 14 amino acids. The CDR3 sequence: CASSPRGAPTEAFF. CDR3 coding DNA: TGTGCCAGCAGCCCTCGGGGAGCCCCCACTGAAGCTTTCTTT.

In its sample, this clonotype was seen a few times. The rearrangement uses TRBV5-6 and TRBJ1-2; 9 bases fit TRBD1. This CDR3 comprises 16 residues. Germline values: CDR1 SGHDT, CDR2 YYEEEE. The V segment lost 4 bases and the J segment 4 bases; nucleotides outside the gene matches: 11. Here the CDR3 reads CASSDVMGQGSYGYTF. The CDR3 DNA reads as TGTGCCAGCAGCGACGTAATGGGACAGGGAAGCTATGGCTACACCTTC.

The sample holds many counts of this clonotype. The V gene is TRBV5-5, the J gene TRBJ1-4; tentative D call: TRBD1 (5 bases). Germline CDR1 is SGHKS and CDR2 is YYEKEE (reference sequence). V was clipped by 5 bases and J by 3 bases, with 11 bases between them. The CDR3 totals 14 residues. CDR3 sequence (DNA): TGTGCCAGCAGAACGGGACCGGCTAATGAAAAACTGTTTTTT. This encodes CASRTGPANEKLFF.

This clonotype was seen more than once but under ten times. The chain links TRBV5-5 to TRBJ1-1; D is possibly TRBD1 (5 bases). The germline V gene has CDR1 SGHKS and CDR2 YYEKEE (reference sequence). V lost 2 bases, J lost 6 bases, and 14 bases lay in between. The CDR3 extends over 14 amino acids. CDR3 in amino acids: CASSFARGSAEAFF. The DNA of the CDR3 is TGTGCCAGCAGCTTTGCACGGGGGAGCGCTGAAGCTTTCTTT.

This clonotype occurred many times. This rearrangement joins TRBV10-3 to TRBJ2-7, with 14 bases matching TRBD2. Trimming removed 7 bases from V and 5 bases from J; junction bases left unmatched: 7. Germline V gives CDR1 ENHRY, CDR2 SYGVKD. The CDR3 is 15 amino acids. CDR3 DNA sequence: TGTGCCATCACTGGACTAGCGGGAGGTCTCAACGAGCAGTACTTC. It codes for CAITGLAGGLNEQYF.

This clonotype has a handful of counts. The DNA of the CDR3 is TGTGCCAGCTCACAGACTCACCCCCAAGAGACCCAGTACTTC. Residues: CASSQTHPQETQYF. The rearrangement joins TRBV18 to TRBJ2-5, with D uncertain. The CDR3 consists of 14 residues. Trimming cost V 4 bases and J 1 base, with 10 bases left between them. Germline values: CDR1 KGHSH, CDR2 LQKENI.

This clonotype has at least ten counts. A junction end diverges from the germline sequence, so it may reflect a read error. The chain uses TRBV7-7 and TRBJ1-4; D gene unclear. The length of the CDR3 is 13 residues. The germline V gene has CDR1 SSHAT and CDR2 FNYEAQ (reference sequence). CDR3 protein: CASSFSTSGKLFF. CDR3 in DNA: TGTGCTAGCAGCTTTTCAACGTCGGGGAAACTGTTTTTT.

As to this clonotype: Possible read error: a much larger clone is one base away. The gene calls are TRBV15 and TRBJ2-7; 9 positions match TRBD2. V dropped 1 base and J dropped 3; count of bases not matched to a gene: 7. The CDR3 length is 16 residues. Per the germline V gene, CDR1 is LNHNV and CDR2 is YYDKDF (reference sequence). CDR3 sequence: CATSRGRLAGFYEQYF. CDR3 DNA: TGTGCCACCAGCAGAGGTCGGCTAGCGGGATTCTACGAGCAGTACTTC.